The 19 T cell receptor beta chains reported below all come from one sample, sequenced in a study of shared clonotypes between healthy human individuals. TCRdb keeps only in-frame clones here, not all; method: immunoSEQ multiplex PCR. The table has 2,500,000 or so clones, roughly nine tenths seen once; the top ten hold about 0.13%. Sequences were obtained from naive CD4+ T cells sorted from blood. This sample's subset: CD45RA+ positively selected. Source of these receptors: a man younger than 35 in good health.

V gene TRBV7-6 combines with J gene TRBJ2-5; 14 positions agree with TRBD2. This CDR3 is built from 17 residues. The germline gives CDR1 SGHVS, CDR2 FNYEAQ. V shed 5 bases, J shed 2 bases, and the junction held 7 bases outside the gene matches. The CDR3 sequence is CASSPRLAGGEQETQYF. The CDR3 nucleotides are TGTGCCAGCAGCCCTCGACTAGCGGGGGGGGAACAAGAGACCCAGTACTTC.

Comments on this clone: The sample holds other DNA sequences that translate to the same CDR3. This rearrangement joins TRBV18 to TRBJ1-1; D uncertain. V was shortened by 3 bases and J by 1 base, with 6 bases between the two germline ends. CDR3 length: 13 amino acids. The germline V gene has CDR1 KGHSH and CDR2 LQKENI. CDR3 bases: TGTGCCAGCTCACCCAACAGGAACACTGAAGCTTTCTTT. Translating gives CASSPNRNTEAFF. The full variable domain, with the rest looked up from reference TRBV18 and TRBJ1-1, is NAGVMQNPRHLVRRRGQEARLRCSPMKGHSHVYWYRQLPEEGLKFMVYLQKENIIDESGMPKERFSAEFPKEGPSILRIQQVVRGDSAAYFCASSPNRNTEAFFGQGTRLTVV.

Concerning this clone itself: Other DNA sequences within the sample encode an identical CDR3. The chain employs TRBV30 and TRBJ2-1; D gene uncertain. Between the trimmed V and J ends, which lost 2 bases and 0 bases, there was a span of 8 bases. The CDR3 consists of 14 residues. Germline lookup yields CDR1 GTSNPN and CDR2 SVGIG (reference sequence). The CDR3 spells CAWSRTSSYNEQFF. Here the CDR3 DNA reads TGTGCCTGGAGTCGCACGAGCTCCTACAATGAGCAGTTCTTC.

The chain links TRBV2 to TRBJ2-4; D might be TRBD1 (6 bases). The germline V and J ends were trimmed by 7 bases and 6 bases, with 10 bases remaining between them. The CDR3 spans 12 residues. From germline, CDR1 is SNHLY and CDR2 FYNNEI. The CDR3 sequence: CASTQQGNIQYF. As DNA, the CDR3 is TGTGCCAGCACCCAACAGGGAAACATTCAGTACTTC.

The CDR3 region is CASRTPDRGYGNTIYF. The CDR3 DNA sequence: TGTGCCAGTAGAACTCCCGACAGGGGATACGGAAACACCATATATTTT. The genes are TRBV19 and TRBJ1-3; 8 bases line up with TRBD1. The V segment lost 6 bases and the J segment 4 bases; nucleotides outside the gene matches: 11. The CDR3 runs 16 residues. CDR1 LNHDA and CDR2 SQIVND come from the germline V gene (reference sequence).

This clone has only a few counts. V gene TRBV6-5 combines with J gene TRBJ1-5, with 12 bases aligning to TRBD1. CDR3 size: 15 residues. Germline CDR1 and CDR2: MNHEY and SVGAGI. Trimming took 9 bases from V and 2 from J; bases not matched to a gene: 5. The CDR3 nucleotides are TGTGCCAGGGGGACAGGGGGCTTTGGCAATCAGCCCCAGCATTTT. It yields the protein CARGTGGFGNQPQHF.

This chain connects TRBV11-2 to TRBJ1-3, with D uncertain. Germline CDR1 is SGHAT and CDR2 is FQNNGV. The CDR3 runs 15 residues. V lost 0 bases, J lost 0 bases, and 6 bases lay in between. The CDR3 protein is CASSLEQFSGNTIYF. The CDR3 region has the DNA TGTGCCAGCAGCTTAGAACAGTTCTCTGGAAACACCATATATTTT.

The CDR3 DNA reads TGTGCCAGCAGCCCGGGACTAGCGCTGACCGGGGAGCTGTTTTTT. It encodes CASSPGLALTGELFF. This rearrangement joins TRBV7-9 to TRBJ2-2; 10 bases match TRBD2. V shed 5 bases, J shed 5 bases, and the junction held 5 bases outside the gene matches. Germline V gives CDR1 SEHNR, CDR2 FQNEAQ (reference sequence). The length of the CDR3 is 15 residues. Looking up the rest from reference TRBV7-9 and TRBJ2-2 gives the full variable domain: DTGVSQNPRHKITKRGQNVTFRCDPISEHNRLYWYRQTLGQGPEFLTYFQNEAQLEKSRLLSDRFSAERPKGSFSTLEIQRTEQGDSAMYLCASSPGLALTGELFFGEGSRLTVL.

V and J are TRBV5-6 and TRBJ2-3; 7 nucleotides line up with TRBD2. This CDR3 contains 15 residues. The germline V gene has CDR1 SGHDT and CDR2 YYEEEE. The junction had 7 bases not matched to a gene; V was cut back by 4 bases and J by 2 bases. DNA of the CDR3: TGTGCCAGCAGCCGTCTAGCGGTTGTCACAGATACGCAGTATTTT. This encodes CASSRLAVVTDTQYF.

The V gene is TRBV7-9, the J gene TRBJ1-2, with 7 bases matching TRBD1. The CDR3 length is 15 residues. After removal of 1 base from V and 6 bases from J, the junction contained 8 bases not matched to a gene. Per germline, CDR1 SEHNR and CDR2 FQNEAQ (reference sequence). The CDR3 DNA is TGTGCCAGCAGCTTAGGAGAACAGGGGAAGGATGGCTACACCTTC. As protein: CASSLGEQGKDGYTF. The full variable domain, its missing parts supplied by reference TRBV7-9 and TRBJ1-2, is DTGVSQNPRHKITKRGQNVTFRCDPISEHNRLYWYRQTLGQGPEFLTYFQNEAQLEKSRLLSDRFSAERPKGSFSTLEIQRTEQGDSAMYLCASSLGEQGKDGYTFGSGTRLTVV.

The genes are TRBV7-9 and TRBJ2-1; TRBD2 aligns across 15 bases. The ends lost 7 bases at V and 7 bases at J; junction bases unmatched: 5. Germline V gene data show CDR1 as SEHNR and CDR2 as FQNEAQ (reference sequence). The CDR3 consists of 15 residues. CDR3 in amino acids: CASTLGLAGGNEQFF. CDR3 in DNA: TGTGCCAGCACCCTGGGACTAGCGGGGGGAAATGAGCAGTTCTTC.

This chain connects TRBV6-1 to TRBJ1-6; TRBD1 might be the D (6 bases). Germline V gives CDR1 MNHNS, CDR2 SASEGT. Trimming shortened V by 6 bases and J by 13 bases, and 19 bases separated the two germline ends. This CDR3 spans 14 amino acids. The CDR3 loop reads CASRSLDYRDPLHF. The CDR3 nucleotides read TGTGCCAGCAGGTCTTTAGATTACAGGGACCCCCTCCACTTT.

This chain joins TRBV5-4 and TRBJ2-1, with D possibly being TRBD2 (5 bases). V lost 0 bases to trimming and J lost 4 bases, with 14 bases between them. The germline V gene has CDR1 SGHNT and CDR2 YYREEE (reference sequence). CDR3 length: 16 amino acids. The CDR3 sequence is CASSLGGAERYNEQFF. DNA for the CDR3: TGTGCCAGCAGCTTGGGAGGAGCGGAACGGTACAATGAGCAGTTCTTC.

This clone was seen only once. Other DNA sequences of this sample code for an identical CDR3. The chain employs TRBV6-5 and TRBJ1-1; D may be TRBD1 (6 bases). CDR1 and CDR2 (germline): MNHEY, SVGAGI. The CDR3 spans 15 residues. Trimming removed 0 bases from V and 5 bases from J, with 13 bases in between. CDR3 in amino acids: CASSYSRQGRTEAFF. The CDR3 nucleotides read TGTGCCAGCAGTTACTCGAGGCAGGGGCGAACTGAAGCTTTCTTT.

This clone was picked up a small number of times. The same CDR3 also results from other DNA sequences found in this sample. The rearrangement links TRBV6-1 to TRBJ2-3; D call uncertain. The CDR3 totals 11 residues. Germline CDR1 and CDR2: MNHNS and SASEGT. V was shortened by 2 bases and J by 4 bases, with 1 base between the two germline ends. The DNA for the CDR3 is TGTGCCAGCAGTGAATCAGATACGCAGTATTTT. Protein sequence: CASSESDTQYF.

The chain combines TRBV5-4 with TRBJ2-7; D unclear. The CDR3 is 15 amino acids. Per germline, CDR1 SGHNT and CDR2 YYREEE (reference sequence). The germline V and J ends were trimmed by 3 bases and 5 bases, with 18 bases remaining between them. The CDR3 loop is CASSSPSSAEHEQYF. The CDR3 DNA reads TGTGCCAGCAGCTCCCCTTCGTCCGCGGAGCACGAGCAGTACTTC.

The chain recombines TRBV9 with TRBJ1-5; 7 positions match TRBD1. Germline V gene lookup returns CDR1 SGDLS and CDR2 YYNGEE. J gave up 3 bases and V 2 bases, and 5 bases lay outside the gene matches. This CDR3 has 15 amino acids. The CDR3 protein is CASSVAGGLNQPQHF. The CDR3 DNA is TGTGCCAGCAGCGTGGCAGGGGGGCTCAATCAGCCCCAGCATTTT.

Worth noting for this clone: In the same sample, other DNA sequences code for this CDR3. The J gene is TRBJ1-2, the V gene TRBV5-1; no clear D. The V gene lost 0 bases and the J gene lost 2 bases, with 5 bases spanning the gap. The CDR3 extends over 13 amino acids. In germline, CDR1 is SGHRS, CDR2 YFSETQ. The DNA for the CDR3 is TGCGCCAGCAGCTTGGAACCGAACTATGGCTACACCTTC. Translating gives CASSLEPNYGYTF.

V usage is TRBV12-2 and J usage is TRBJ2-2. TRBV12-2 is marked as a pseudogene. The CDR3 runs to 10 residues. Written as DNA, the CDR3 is TGTGCAAGTCGCACCGGGGAGCTGTTTTTT. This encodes CASRTGELFF.